This TCR beta chain is from a study of human T cells and chemical hapten exposure. Regarding the study as a whole: With DPC sensitization, TCRs exceeding 1 in 1000 frequency showed no change.

TCRdb redid the calling of the RACE reads with MiXCR, one entry per CDR3 protein. This repertoire shows a few hundred thousand distinct CDR3 sequences, 7.5% to 9% found once; its top ten account for 2% to 3%. From germline, CDR1 is SGDLS and CDR2 YYNGEE. The CDR3 contains 15 residues. V was cut by 0 bases and J by 5 bases, with 11 bases left in between. In its sample, this clonotype was seen a few times. Antigen: not known. Time point indicated: pre-sensitization, week 0. The sample's treatment: therapeutic diphenylcyclopropenone sensitization with weekly scalp DPC. This TCR was recovered from a woman between 40 and 55 years old with alopecia areata. Some clones in this sample may be carry-over from other donors' samples. The rearrangement joins TRBV9 to TRBJ2-2, with D perhaps TRBD2 (6 bases). The sample consisted of whole blood, taken in connection with sensitization to the hapten diphenylcyclopropenone (DPC). CDR3 in DNA: TGTGCCAGCAGCGTAGCGGGAGTTGGAACCGGGGAGCTGTTTTTT. It translates to CASSVAGVGTGELFF. The whole variable domain, remainder taken from reference TRBV9 and TRBJ2-2, is DSGVTQTPKHLITATGQRVTLRCSPRSGDLSVYWYQQSLDQGLQFLIQYYNGEERAKGNILERFSAQQFPDLHSELNLSSLELGDSALYFCASSVAGVGTGELFFGEGSRLTVL.